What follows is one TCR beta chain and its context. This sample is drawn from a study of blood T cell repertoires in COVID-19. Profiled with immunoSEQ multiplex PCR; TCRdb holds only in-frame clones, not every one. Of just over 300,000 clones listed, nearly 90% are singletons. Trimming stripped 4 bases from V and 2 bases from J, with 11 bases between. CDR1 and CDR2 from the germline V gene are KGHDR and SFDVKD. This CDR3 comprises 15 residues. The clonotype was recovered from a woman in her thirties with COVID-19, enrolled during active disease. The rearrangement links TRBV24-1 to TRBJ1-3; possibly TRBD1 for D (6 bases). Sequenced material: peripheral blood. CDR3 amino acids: CATSDSTGPGNTIYF. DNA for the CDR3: TGTGCCACCAGTGACTCGACAGGTCCTGGAAACACCATATATTTT.